These T cell receptor beta chains were read from a single sample in a study of CD8 T cells in ankylosing spondylitis. TCRdb re-analysed the 5' RACE reads in MiXCR, keeping a single row per CDR3 protein. The table has some 220,000 distinct CDR3 sequences, 8% to 10% seen once. Sequencing input: blood, either unsorted or a sorted T cell fraction (not recorded which). These receptor sequences come from a female donor with ankylosing spondylitis or in good health (not recorded which). CDR3s include the opening cysteine and the closing phenylalanine or tryptophan. A D gene is named only where the DNA matches it firmly. Size values are once, few and many counts, or a class for expanded clones, and some rows have none.

J gene | clone size | D gene | V gene | CDR3 DNA | CDR3 protein
TRBJ2-4 | many | TRBD1 | TRBV16 | TGTGCCAGCAGCCAGTCGACAGGGACGAAAAACATTCAGTACTTC | CASSQSTGTKNIQYF
TRBJ1-6 | many | . | TRBV27 | TGTGCCAGCAGTGAAGGAGGGGTTAGGAGACCCCTCCACTTT | CASSEGGVRRPLHF
TRBJ2-7 | many | TRBD1 | TRBV12-3/TRBV12-4 | TGTGCCAGCATCCCCGGGGCAGGGGGCAATTCTTACGAGCAGTACTTC | CASIPGAGGNSYEQYF
TRBJ1-2 | many | TRBD1 | TRBV20-1 | TGCAGTGCTAGAGATACAGGGGTCTATGGCTACACCTTC | CSARDTGVYGYTF
TRBJ1-1 | many | . | TRBV12-3/TRBV12-4 | TGTGCCAGCAGTTCAGACGTGGGACTTAGCACTGAAGCTTTCTTT | CASSSDVGLSTEAFF
TRBJ2-1 | many | . | TRBV7-9 | TGTGCCAGCAGCTTATACGGGGGTGCGATGGATGAGCAGTTCTTC | CASSLYGGAMDEQFF
TRBJ2-3 | . | TRBD2 | TRBV10-1 | TGCGCCAGCAGTGACGGGACTAGCACCAGCACAGATACGCAGTATTTT | CASSDGTSTSTDTQYF
TRBJ2-1 | few | . | TRBV20-1 | TGCAGTGCTTTACCATGGACAGCCGTCTACAATGAGCAGTTCTTC | CSALPWTAVYNEQFF
TRBJ2-4 | . | TRBD2 | TRBV5-1 | TGCGCCAGCAGTGCCAGCGGGAGGTCCAAAAACATTCAGTACTTC | CASSASGRSKNIQYF
TRBJ1-2 | few | TRBD1 | TRBV28 | TGTGCCAGCAGTCAGGGGGCAGGGAGAGAGGGCTACACCTTC | CASSQGAGREGYTF
TRBJ2-7 | many | TRBD2 | TRBV9 | TGTGCCAGCAGCCCCGGGACTAGCGAACTCTACGAGCAGTACTTC | CASSPGTSELYEQYF
TRBJ2-7 | many | TRBD1 | TRBV29-1 | TGCAGCGTTGCCTGGACAGGGGACGAGCAGTACTTC | CSVAWTGDEQYF
TRBJ1-6 | few | . | TRBV7-2 | TGTGCCAGCAGCCGGAGAGACGGTAATTCACCCCTCCACTTT | CASSRRDGNSPLHF
TRBJ2-7 | many | . | TRBV29-1 | TGCAGCGTACAGGAACTCTACGAGCAGTACTTC | CSVQELYEQYF
TRBJ2-5 | many | . | TRBV20-1 | TGCAGTGAGGGCATGAGGGGGGAGACCCAGTACTTC | CSEGMRGETQYF
TRBJ1-1 | few | . | TRBV4-3 | TGCGCCAGCAGCCAAGAGCCAGGGCTGAACACTGAAGCTTTCTTT | CASSQEPGLNTEAFF
TRBJ2-1 | many | TRBD2 | TRBV6-2/TRBV6-3 | TGTGCCAGCAGTGCCCTACTAGCGGGAGACTACAATGAGCAGTTCTTC | CASSALLAGDYNEQFF
TRBJ2-7 | many | . | TRBV7-6 | TGTGCCAGCAGCTCGCCGACAGGAGGCTACGAGCAGTACTTC | CASSSPTGGYEQYF
TRBJ2-1 | many | . | TRBV6-2/TRBV6-3 | TGTGCCAGTACTCTGGGGGGGCCACTCAATGAGCAGTTCTTC | CASTLGGPLNEQFF
TRBJ1-3 | many | TRBD1 | TRBV7-9 | TGTGCCAGCAGTTTGATCGGGACAGGGGCTGGAAACACCATATATTTT | CASSLIGTGAGNTIYF
TRBJ2-2 | many | . | TRBV6-5 | TGTGCCAGCACCCCAGGGTCCGGGGAGCTGTTTTTT | CASTPGSGELFF
TRBJ1-4 | . | . | TRBV7-2 | TGTGCCAGCAGCCCCCTAGGGGGGGGTGAAAAACTGTTTTTT | CASSPLGGGEKLFF
TRBJ2-3 | many | TRBD1 | TRBV28 | TGTGCCAGCGATTTGGGCGGGACAGGTACGCAGTATTTT | CASDLGGTGTQYF
TRBJ1-4 | many | TRBD1 | TRBV4-3 | TGCGCCAGCAGCCAAGACACCGGGACAGGGGCTGAAAAACTGTTTTTT | CASSQDTGTGAEKLFF
TRBJ2-4 | many | TRBD2 | TRBV2 | TGTGCCAGCAGTACTCGGGCTGGACTAGCGGGTAAAAACATTCAGTACTTC | CASSTRAGLAGKNIQYF
TRBJ2-2 | many | . | TRBV14 | TGTGCCAGCAGCCAAGTCCGTTACAGTTCGAACACCGGGGAGCTGTTTTTT | CASSQVRYSSNTGELFF
TRBJ2-1 | many | TRBD2 | TRBV5-1 | TGCGCCAGCAGCTTGACCGGGACTAGCGCGGGTGAGCAGTTCTTC | CASSLTGTSAGEQFF
TRBJ2-7 | many | TRBD2 | TRBV20-1 | TGCAGTGCTAGAGAGTCGACTAGCGGGACCTACGAGCAGTACTTC | CSARESTSGTYEQYF
TRBJ2-5 | many | . | TRBV20-1 | TGCAGTGCTAGGGATCCCCCTCGGGTAGAGTGGGGGAGAGCCCAGTACTTC | CSARDPPRVEWGRAQYF
TRBJ2-1 | few | TRBD2 | TRBV12-3/TRBV12-4 | TGTGCCAGCACCAATAGCGGGAGAAGTCGGAATGAGCAGTTCTTC | CASTNSGRSRNEQFF
TRBJ1-2 | many | . | TRBV12-3/TRBV12-4 | TGTGCCAGCAGTTTTGGACTGTACCGAAGCGGCTACACCTTC | CASSFGLYRSGYTF
TRBJ2-3 | many | . | TRBV5-5 | TGTGCCAGCCGCTACAGGGCCGGGGGCACAGATACGCAGTATTTT | CASRYRAGGTDTQYF
TRBJ2-2 | many | . | TRBV6-2/TRBV6-3 | TGTGCCAGCAGTTACTCCGTTTCCCGAACCGGGGAGCTGTTTTTT | CASSYSVSRTGELFF
TRBJ2-7 | few | . | TRBV29-1 | TGCAGCGTTGCCTTGTCCTACTACGAGCAGTACTTC | CSVALSYYEQYF
TRBJ1-2 | many | TRBD1 | TRBV29-1 | TGCAGCGTTGAAGAATTCGGGACAGGCGGTGGCTACACCTTC | CSVEEFGTGGGYTF
TRBJ2-1 | many | . | TRBV29-1 | TGCAGCGGCGATCGGGAAGATGAGCAGTTCTTC | CSGDREDEQFF
TRBJ2-7 | many | . | TRBV7-7 | TGTGCCAGCAGCTCACCTAGTGTCGAGCAGTACTTC | CASSSPSVEQYF